Listed below are T cell receptor beta chains from one sample, sequenced in a study of regulatory T cells in long-lasting Graves disease. TCRdb redid the calling of the multiplex PCR reads with MiXCR, one entry per CDR3 protein. In the table there are about 430,000 distinct CDR3 sequences, around 23% of which are singletons. Sequenced material: peripheral blood mononuclear cells (PBMCs), taken when the disease was refractory, from a patient treated with antithyroid drugs. The receptors here all came from a female donor with Graves disease. The CDR3 runs from the conserved cysteine through the conserved F or W. The D gene is left open where the match is weak. Clone sizes are given selectively: once, few, many, or a class where the clone is expanded.

TRBV25-1,.,TRBJ2-7,TRBD1,CASSDRDRDSYEQYF,TGTGCCAGCAGTGACAGGGACAGGGATTCCTACGAGCAGTACTTC
TRBV29-1,many,TRBJ1-2,.,CSVEQGRSGYGYTF,TGCAGCGTTGAGCAGGGGCGTAGCGGTTATGGCTACACCTTC
TRBV6-1,many,TRBJ1-4,.,CASRDSGRGVRKLFF,TGTGCCAGCAGGGACAGCGGCCGGGGAGTTAGGAAACTGTTTTTT
TRBV5-6,.,TRBJ2-1,.,CASSLRGLSEQFF,TGTGCCAGCAGCTTACGGGGGCTGAGTGAGCAGTTCTTC
TRBV5-6,.,TRBJ2-3,.,CASSFIAQKSTDTQYF,TGTGCCAGCAGCTTCATTGCCCAGAAAAGCACAGATACGCAGTATTTT
TRBV6-2/TRBV6-3,.,TRBJ2-7,.,CASRTGPPRGYEQYF,TGTGCCAGCAGGACAGGCCCACCCAGGGGCTACGAGCAGTACTTC
TRBV15,many,TRBJ2-5,.,CATSAGTEETQYF,TGTGCCACCAGCGCCGGGACCGAAGAGACCCAGTACTTC
TRBV28,many,TRBJ2-2,TRBD1,CASSWTGNTGELFF,TGTGCCAGCAGTTGGACAGGGAACACCGGGGAGCTGTTTTTT
TRBV10-3,many,TRBJ2-5,TRBD2,CASAREGRETQYF,TGTGCCAGCGCCCGGGAGGGCAGGGAGACCCAGTACTTC
TRBV6-5,.,TRBJ1-5,TRBD1,CASSFEGTVGPQHF,TGTGCCAGCAGTTTCGAGGGGACAGTGGGGCCCCAGCATTTT
TRBV3-1,.,TRBJ2-3,TRBD2,CASSLPAGGIDTQYF,TGTGCCAGCAGCCTCCCTGCGGGAGGAATAGATACGCAGTATTTT
TRBV7-2,.,TRBJ2-7,.,CASSLAFGQPSYEQYF,TGTGCCAGCAGCTTGGCCTTCGGACAGCCCTCCTACGAGCAGTACTTC
TRBV20-1,few,TRBJ2-5,TRBD2,CSACSGRTEETQYF,TGCAGTGCTTGCAGCGGGAGGACTGAAGAGACCCAGTACTTC